Below, 26 T cell receptor beta chains from the same sample are listed, as sequenced in a study of cytomegalovirus exposure and HLA in healthy donors (dated by TCRdb to 2016 to 2017). The library relied on the immunoSEQ multiplex PCR assay. The multiplex PCR relied on a mix of 60 forward primers for TCR Vbeta segments and 13 reverse primers for TCR Jbeta segments. TCRdb retrieved this table from immuneACCESS and kept in-frame rearrangements only. Not all clones are present; in checked studies, unresolved V genes account for under half, and no reason is known for the remainder. The sample contains approximately 210,000 clones, roughly 77% of them found a single time. The top ten hold 1.6% of the sample. The specimen sequenced was PBMCs. These receptors came from a woman aged 50 to 60 in good health and CMV-seronegative.

This chain links TRBV6-5 with TRBJ2-5, with TRBD2 identical over 8 bases. The J call may not be correct, given that the DNA end is closer to TRBJ2-7. The germline CDR1 and CDR2 sequences are MNHEY and SVGAGI. The CDR3 spans 15 residues. The CDR3 nucleotides are TGTGCCAGCAGTTCCAGCGGGAGCCTTTCCGGCGAGCAGTACTTC. Amino acids: CASSSSGSLSGEQYF.

The J gene is TRBJ1-3, the V gene TRBV30; TRBD1 is a possible D gene (6 bases). V lost 5 bases to trimming and J lost 1 base, with 9 bases between them. Germline V lookup: CDR1 GTSNPN, CDR2 SVGIG (reference sequence). The CDR3 covers 13 residues. Here the CDR3 DNA reads TGTGCCTGGGGAGGACAGTCTGGAAACACCATATATTTT. It yields the protein CAWGGQSGNTIYF.

The chain couples TRBV5-1 to TRBJ2-1; D is perhaps TRBD1 (5 bases). The CDR3 spans 17 residues. V dropped 1 base and J dropped 7 bases, with 21 bases sitting between them. From germline, CDR1 is SGHRS and CDR2 YFSETQ. The CDR3 nucleotides are TGCGCCAGCAGCTTGAATTTAGCCTCAAGGGGCCAAAATGAGCAGTTCTTC. Protein: CASSLNLASRGQNEQFF.

The chain joins TRBV6-5 to TRBJ2-1; D is uncertain. The ends were cut back, 7 bases at V and 0 bases at J, with 10 bases in the middle. The germline gives CDR1 MNHEY, CDR2 SVGAGI. This CDR3 contains 14 residues. The CDR3 region is CASTHMNSYNEQFF. The CDR3 DNA is TGTGCCAGCACCCACATGAACTCCTACAATGAGCAGTTCTTC.

This clone was seen a few times. V usage is TRBV2 and J usage is TRBJ2-3; TRBD2 matches at 8 bases. The CDR3 is made up of 16 amino acids. Germline-derived CDR1 and CDR2 are SNHLY and FYNNEI. Germline trimming cut 2 bases from V and 4 bases from J; bases unmatched to any gene: 8. Here the CDR3 reads CASSELGRVRADTQYF. Written as DNA, the CDR3 is TGTGCCAGCAGTGAACTCGGGAGGGTTCGGGCAGATACGCAGTATTTT.

In this sample, this clone turned up a few times. The rearrangement joins TRBV5-4 to TRBJ2-7, with D possibly TRBD2 on 6 matching bases. V was cut by 5 bases and J by 3 bases, with 15 bases left in between. The CDR3 runs 14 residues. Germline V CDR1 and CDR2: SGHNT, YYREEE (reference sequence). CDR3 in amino acids: CASSPGRGGYEQYF. CDR3 DNA: TGTGCCAGCAGTCCGGGCCGGGGAGGCTACGAGCAGTACTTC.

The chain couples TRBV5-1 to TRBJ1-2, with TRBD1 matching over 8 bases. Trimming at V came to 5 bases and at J to 8 bases, leaving 14 bases not matched to a gene. The CDR3 is 15 residues long. The germline V gene has CDR1 SGHRS and CDR2 YFSETQ. CDR3 region: CASRLGQGIMGGYTF. CDR3 nucleotide sequence: TGCGCCAGCAGATTAGGACAGGGTATAATGGGAGGCTACACCTTC. Full variable domain (missing parts from reference TRBV5-1 and TRBJ1-2): KAGVTQTPRYLIKTRGQQVTLSCSPISGHRSVSWYQQTPGQGLQFLFEYFSETQRNKGNFPGRFSGRQFSNSRSEMNVSTLELGDSALYLCASRLGQGIMGGYTFGSGTRLTVV.

As DNA, the CDR3 is TGTGCCAGCAGCGTCACAGGGCAGGGATTTTACGACGAGCAGTACTTC. Translated, it gives CASSVTGQGFYDEQYF. The V and J genes are TRBV9 and TRBJ2-7, with D possibly matching TRBD1 (6 bases). This CDR3 spans 16 amino acids. Germline V gene lookup returns CDR1 SGDLS and CDR2 YYNGEE. V was cut by 2 bases and J by 5 bases, with 20 bases left in between.

The chain couples TRBV6-5 to TRBJ1-6; 7 positions agree with TRBD1. Germline V gives CDR1 MNHEY, CDR2 SVGAGI. With 7 bases clipped from V and 10 bases from J, the junction kept 13 bases outside the gene matches. The CDR3 is made up of 15 amino acids. CDR3 sequence: CASTAQGTGRSPLHF. DNA of the CDR3: TGTGCCAGCACCGCACAGGGGACCGGGCGCTCACCCCTCCACTTT.

This sequence joins TRBV4-1 and TRBJ2-3; tentatively, D is TRBD2 (5 bases). Germline-derived CDR1 and CDR2 are MGHRA and YSYEKL. The CDR3 is 15 residues long. V lost 4 bases and J 4 bases, leaving 15 bases between the germline ends. The CDR3 DNA sequence: TGCGCCAGCAGCCGGACTTTCTCTCGCCCAGATACGCAGTATTTT. This codes for CASSRTFSRPDTQYF.

The V and J genes are TRBV5-6 and TRBJ1-2; TRBD1 matches at 8 bases. Germline V CDR1 and CDR2: SGHDT, YYEEEE. The ends lost 3 bases at V and 3 bases at J; junction bases unmatched: 7. This CDR3 comprises 15 residues. The CDR3 sequence: CASSSYGTGYYGYTF. The CDR3, as DNA: TGTGCCAGCAGCTCTTACGGGACAGGATACTATGGCTACACCTTC.

This chain joins TRBV5-4 and TRBJ1-5, with no clear D. With 2 bases removed from V and 4 bases from J, the gap between germline ends came to 4 bases. The CDR3 runs to 12 residues. Per the germline V gene, CDR1 is SGHNT and CDR2 is YYREEE (reference sequence). CDR3 coding DNA: TGTGCCAGCAGCTTTGAGAATCAGCCCCAGCATTTT. It yields the protein CASSFENQPQHF.

J is TRBJ1-1 and V is TRBV5-1, with 7 nucleotides matching TRBD1. J was trimmed by 1 base and V by 2 bases; bases with no gene match: 14. The germline V gene encodes CDR1 SGHRS and CDR2 YFSETQ. This CDR3 has 18 amino acids. The CDR3 DNA sequence: TGCGCCAGCAGCTTTAGTTCGACAGGGTACCTTGAGAACACTGAAGCTTTCTTT. It translates to CASSFSSTGYLENTEAFF.

The chain employs TRBV6-5 and TRBJ1-1; maybe TRBD1 (6 bases). The V gene's germline CDR1 is MNHEY and CDR2 SVGAGI. V shed 5 bases and J shed 1 base, with 11 bases lying between them. The CDR3 extends over 14 amino acids. The CDR3 nucleotides read TGTGCCAGCAGTGTCGGACAGCCGAACACTGAAGCTTTCTTT. This encodes CASSVGQPNTEAFF.

The CDR3 region is CASSLSGGYQPQHF. DNA for the CDR3: TGTGCCAGCAGTTTATCAGGGGGCTATCAGCCCCAGCATTTT. The chain combines TRBV28 with TRBJ1-5; 8 positions agree with TRBD1. The germline CDR1 and CDR2 sequences are MDHEN and SYDVKM. CDR3 length: 14 residues. The V gene end was trimmed by 1 base and the J gene end by 5 bases; junction bases not matched to a gene: 1.

The chain is built from TRBV5-1 and TRBJ2-7; 7 bases map to TRBD1. V shed 4 bases and J 3 bases; nucleotides not matched to a gene: 7. From germline, CDR1 is SGHRS and CDR2 YFSETQ. The CDR3 totals 14 residues. For the CDR3, the DNA is TGCGCCAGCAGCGTGGAGAGGGGGCTCTACGAGCAGTACTTC. Protein sequence: CASSVERGLYEQYF. Full variable domain (rest looked up from reference TRBV5-1 and TRBJ2-7): KAGVTQTPRYLIKTRGQQVTLSCSPISGHRSVSWYQQTPGQGLQFLFEYFSETQRNKGNFPGRFSGRQFSNSRSEMNVSTLELGDSALYLCASSVERGLYEQYFGPGTRLTVT.

The CDR3 protein is CASRTPGQGNYGYTF. Written as DNA, the CDR3 is TGTGCCAGCAGAACCCCGGGACAGGGGAACTATGGCTACACCTTC. The chain links TRBV27 to TRBJ1-2, with 10 nucleotides matching TRBD1. V was pared by 6 bases and J by 2 bases, with 6 bases of the junction left unmatched. Germline CDR1 is MNHEY and CDR2 is SMNVEV (reference sequence). The length of the CDR3 is 15 residues.

The genes are TRBV15 and TRBJ1-4; no firm D call. Trimming cost V 6 bases and J 1 base, with 6 bases left between them. The CDR3 is made up of 13 amino acids. In germline, CDR1 is LNHNV, CDR2 YYDKDF (reference sequence). The CDR3 DNA reads TGTGCCACCAGACGGGGAACTAATGAAAAACTGTTTTTT. Its translation: CATRRGTNEKLFF.

The genes are TRBV15 and TRBJ1-2; D gene unclear. Trimming shortened V by 1 base and J by 6 bases, and 6 bases separated the two germline ends. Germline loops: CDR1 LNHNV, CDR2 YYDKDF (reference sequence). This CDR3 contains 12 residues. The CDR3 here is CATSRGGNGYTF. CDR3 sequence (DNA): TGTGCCACCAGCAGAGGAGGGAATGGCTACACCTTC.

The CDR3 sequence: CAIRANFLAGKGYNEQFF. In DNA, the CDR3 is TGTGCCATCAGGGCGAACTTTCTAGCGGGCAAAGGATACAATGAGCAGTTCTTC. The V and J genes are TRBV10-3 and TRBJ2-1; 8 nucleotides line up with TRBD2. Looked up from germline, CDR1 is ENHRY and CDR2 is SYGVKD. The CDR3 loop spans 18 amino acids. V gave up 6 bases and J gave up 4 bases; unmatched junction bases: 17.

On this clone itself: The sample carries other DNA sequences with the same CDR3. V usage is TRBV29-1 and J usage is TRBJ1-1; TRBD1 is a possible D gene (5 bases). The CDR3 consists of 12 residues. The germline gives CDR1 SQVTM, CDR2 ANQGSEA. V lost 4 bases to trimming and J lost 2 bases, with 8 bases between them. CDR3 bases: TGCAGCGTTGGGCAGGGAAACACTGAAGCTTTCTTT. It specifies CSVGQGNTEAFF.

The V call is TRBV7-2, the J call TRBJ1-2; no reliable D call. Germline lookup yields CDR1 SGHTA and CDR2 FQGNSA. The V end lost 2 bases, the J end lost 2 bases, and 6 bases lay between the germline ends. The CDR3 sequence is 13 residues long. CDR3 nucleotide sequence: TGTGCCAGCAGCTTAATCGGGAACTATGGCTACACCTTC. It translates to CASSLIGNYGYTF.

J is TRBJ2-5 and V is TRBV11-2; TRBD2 agrees at 13 bases. The CDR3 is 15 residues long. Germline V gives CDR1 SGHAT, CDR2 FQNNGV. Losses at the gene ends were 3 bases for V and 4 bases for J; bases not matched to a gene: 2. CDR3 nucleotide sequence: TGTGCCAGCAGCTTCGGACTAGCGGGAGTAGAGACCCAGTACTTC. Amino acid sequence: CASSFGLAGVETQYF.

The rearrangement joins TRBV27 to TRBJ2-2, with TRBD1 matching over 7 bases. The J segment lost 6 bases and the V segment lost 8 bases, leaving 6 bases of the junction unmatched. This CDR3 is built from 13 residues. From germline, CDR1 is MNHEY and CDR2 SMNVEV (reference sequence). The CDR3 DNA sequence: TGTGCCAGCCGAGGGGGCGGTGCCGGGGAGCTGTTTTTT. Translation: CASRGGGAGELFF.

The chain employs TRBV15 and TRBJ2-7, with TRBD2 identical over 9 bases. The CDR3 is made up of 18 amino acids. The junction had 13 bases not matched to a gene; V was cut back by 0 bases and J by 4 bases. Germline-derived CDR1 and CDR2 are LNHNV and YYDKDF (reference sequence). The CDR3 DNA follows: TGTGCCACCAGCAGAGATTGGGGCTCGGCGGGAGGGCAGTACGAGCAGTACTTC. It codes for CATSRDWGSAGGQYEQYF. The full variable domain, in which reference TRBV15 and TRBJ2-7 provide the parts outside the CDR3, is DAMVIQNPRYQVTQFGKPVTLSCSQTLNHNVMYWYQQKSSQAPKLLFHYYDKDFNNEADTPDNFQSRRPNTSFCFLDIRSPGLGDTAMYLCATSRDWGSAGGQYEQYFGPGTRLTVT.

The J gene is TRBJ1-5, the V gene TRBV5-6; D is uncertain. With 3 bases removed from V and 5 bases from J, the gap between germline ends came to 12 bases. Germline lookup yields CDR1 SGHDT and CDR2 YYEEEE. The length of the CDR3 is 14 residues. In DNA form, the CDR3 reads TGTGCCAGCAGCTCGGGGTTCGGGGATCAGCCCCAGCATTTT. Its protein product is CASSSGFGDQPQHF.